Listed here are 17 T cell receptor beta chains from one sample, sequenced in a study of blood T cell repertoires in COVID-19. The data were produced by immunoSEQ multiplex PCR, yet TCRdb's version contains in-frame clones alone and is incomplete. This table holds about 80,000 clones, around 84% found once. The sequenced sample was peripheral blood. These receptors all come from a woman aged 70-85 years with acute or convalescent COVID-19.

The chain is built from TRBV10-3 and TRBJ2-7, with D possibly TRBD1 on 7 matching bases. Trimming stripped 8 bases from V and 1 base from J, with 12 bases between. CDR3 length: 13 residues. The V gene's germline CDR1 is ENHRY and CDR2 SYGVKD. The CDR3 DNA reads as TGTGCCATCGGTGCGGGACAGTCCTACGAGCAGTACTTC. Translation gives CAIGAGQSYEQYF.

The CDR3 DNA follows: TGCAGCGTTGGGAATAGCGGACCCTACGAGCAGTACTTC. This gives the protein CSVGNSGPYEQYF. The chain carries TRBV29-1 and TRBJ2-7, with a weak D call TRBD2 (6 bases). The CDR3 consists of 13 residues. Germline V lookup: CDR1 SQVTM, CDR2 ANQGSEA. The germline V and J ends were trimmed by 4 bases and 2 bases, with 12 bases remaining between them.

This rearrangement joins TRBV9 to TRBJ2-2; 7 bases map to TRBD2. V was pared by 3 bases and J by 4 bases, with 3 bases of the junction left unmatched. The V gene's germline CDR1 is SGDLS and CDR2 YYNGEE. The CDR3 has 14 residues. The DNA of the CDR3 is TGTGCCAGCAGCGCTACGGGAGGCACCGGGGAGCTGTTTTTT. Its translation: CASSATGGTGELFF.

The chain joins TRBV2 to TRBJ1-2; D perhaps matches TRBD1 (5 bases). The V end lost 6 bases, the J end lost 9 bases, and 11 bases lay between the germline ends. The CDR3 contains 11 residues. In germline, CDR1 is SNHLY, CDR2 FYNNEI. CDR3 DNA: TGTGCCAGCAGAGACAGCCCGAGCTACACCTTC. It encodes CASRDSPSYTF.

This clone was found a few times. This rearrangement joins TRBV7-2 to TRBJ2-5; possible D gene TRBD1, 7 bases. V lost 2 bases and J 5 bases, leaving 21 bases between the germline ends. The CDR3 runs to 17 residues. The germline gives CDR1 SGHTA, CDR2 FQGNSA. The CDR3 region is CASSLLGGQRLRETQYF. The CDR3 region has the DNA TGTGCCAGCAGCTTATTGGGGGGACAGCGGCTAAGGGAGACCCAGTACTTC.

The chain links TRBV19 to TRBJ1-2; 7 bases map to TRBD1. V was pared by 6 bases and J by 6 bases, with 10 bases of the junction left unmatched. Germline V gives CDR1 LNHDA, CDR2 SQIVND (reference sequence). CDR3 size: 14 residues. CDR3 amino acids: CASSPLQGYHGYTF. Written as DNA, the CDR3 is TGTGCCAGTAGCCCTCTACAGGGGTACCATGGCTACACCTTC.

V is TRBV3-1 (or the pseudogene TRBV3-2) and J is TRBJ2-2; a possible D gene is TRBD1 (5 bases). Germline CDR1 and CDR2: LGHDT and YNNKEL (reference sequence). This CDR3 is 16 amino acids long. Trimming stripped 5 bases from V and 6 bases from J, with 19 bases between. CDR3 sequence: CASSWRQGIIPGELFF. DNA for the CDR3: TGTGCCAGCAGCTGGCGCCAGGGTATTATTCCCGGGGAGCTGTTTTTT.

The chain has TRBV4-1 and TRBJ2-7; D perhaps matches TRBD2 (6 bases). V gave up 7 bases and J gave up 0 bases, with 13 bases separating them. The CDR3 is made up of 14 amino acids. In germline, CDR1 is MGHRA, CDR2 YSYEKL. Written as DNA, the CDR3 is TGCGCCAGCACCAGGCCCGGGGGCTCCTACGAGCAGTACTTC. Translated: CASTRPGGSYEQYF.

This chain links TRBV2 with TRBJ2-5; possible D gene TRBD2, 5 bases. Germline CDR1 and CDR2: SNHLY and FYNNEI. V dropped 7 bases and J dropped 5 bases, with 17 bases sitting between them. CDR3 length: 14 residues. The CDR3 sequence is CASTVFGVVETQYF. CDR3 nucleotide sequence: TGTGCCAGCACCGTTTTCGGGGTTGTGGAGACCCAGTACTTC.

CDR3 residues: CASSWDRTGAGEKLFF. As DNA, the CDR3 is TGTGCCAGCAGCTGGGACCGTACAGGGGCCGGTGAAAAACTGTTTTTT. The V and J genes are TRBV5-8 and TRBJ1-4; TRBD1 matches 7 bases. V lost 3 bases, J lost 7 bases, and 12 bases stayed unmatched. Germline-derived CDR1 and CDR2 are SGHTS and YDEGEE. The CDR3 has 16 amino acids.

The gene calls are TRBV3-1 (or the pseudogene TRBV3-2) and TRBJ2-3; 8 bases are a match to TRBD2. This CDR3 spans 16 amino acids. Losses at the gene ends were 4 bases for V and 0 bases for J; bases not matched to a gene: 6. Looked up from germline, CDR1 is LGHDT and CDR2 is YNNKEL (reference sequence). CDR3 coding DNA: TGTGCCAGCAGCCGTAGCGGGGCCATTAGCACAGATACGCAGTATTTT. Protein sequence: CASSRSGAISTDTQYF.

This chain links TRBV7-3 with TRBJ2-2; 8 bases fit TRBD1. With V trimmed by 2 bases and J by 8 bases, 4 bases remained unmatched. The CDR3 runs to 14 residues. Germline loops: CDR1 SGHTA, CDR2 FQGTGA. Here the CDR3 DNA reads TGTGCCAGCAGCTTACAGGGGGCATCTGGGGAGCTGTTTTTT. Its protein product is CASSLQGASGELFF.

The CDR3 here is CASSPIGRASYNEQFF. CDR3 coding DNA: TGTGCCAGCTCACCGATAGGGAGGGCATCCTACAATGAGCAGTTCTTC. This chain connects TRBV18 to TRBJ2-1, with TRBD2 matching 7 bases. This CDR3 has 16 amino acids. J gave up 1 base and V 3 bases, and 6 bases lay outside the gene matches. Germline CDR1 reads KGHSH; CDR2 reads LQKENI.

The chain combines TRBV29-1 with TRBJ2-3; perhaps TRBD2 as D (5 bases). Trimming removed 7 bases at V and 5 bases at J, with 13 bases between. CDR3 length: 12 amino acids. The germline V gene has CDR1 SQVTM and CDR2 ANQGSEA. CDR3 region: CSAREGLDTQYF. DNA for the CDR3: TGCAGCGCCCGCGAGGGCCTAGATACGCAGTATTTT.

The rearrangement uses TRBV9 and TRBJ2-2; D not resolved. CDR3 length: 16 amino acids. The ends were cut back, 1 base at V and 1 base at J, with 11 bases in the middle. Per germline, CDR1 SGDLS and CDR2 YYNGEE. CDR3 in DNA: TGTGCCAGCAGCGTACTGTCGGTAAAGAACACCGGGGAGCTGTTTTTT. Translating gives CASSVLSVKNTGELFF.

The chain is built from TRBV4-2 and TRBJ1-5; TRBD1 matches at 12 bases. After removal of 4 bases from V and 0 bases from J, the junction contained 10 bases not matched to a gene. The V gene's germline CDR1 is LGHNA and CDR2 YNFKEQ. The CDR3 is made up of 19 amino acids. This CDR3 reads CASSPGTGGALDSNQPQHF. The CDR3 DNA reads TGTGCCAGCAGCCCCGGGACAGGGGGCGCGTTGGATAGCAATCAGCCCCAGCATTTT.

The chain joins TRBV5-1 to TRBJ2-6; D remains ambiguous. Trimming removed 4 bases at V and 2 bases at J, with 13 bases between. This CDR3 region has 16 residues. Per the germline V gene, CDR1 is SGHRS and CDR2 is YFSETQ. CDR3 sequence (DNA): TGCGCCAGCAGCCCCCCCTTCGACACTGGGGCCAACGTCCTGACTTTC. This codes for CASSPPFDTGANVLTF. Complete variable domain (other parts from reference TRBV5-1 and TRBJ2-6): KAGVTQTPRYLIKTRGQQVTLSCSPISGHRSVSWYQQTPGQGLQFLFEYFSETQRNKGNFPGRFSGRQFSNSRSEMNVSTLELGDSALYLCASSPPFDTGANVLTFGAGSRLTVL.